This T cell receptor (beta chain) was captured by sequencing in a study of blood T cell repertoires in COVID-19 (dated by TCRdb to 2020 to 2021). Regarding the complete study: Collaborator samples came from the United States, Italy and Spain and covered acute and convalescent phases of COVID-19. The material from the prospective study consisted of cDNA or gDNA derived from T cells, B-cell-depleted T cells, or PBMCs. The dataset comprised deeply sampled blood TCRbeta repertoires from subjects exposed to, actively infected with, or recovered from COVID-19. A freely available public database, intended as a resource for researchers studying the immune response to SARS-CoV-2, is where the repertoires were released. The samples were drawn from the first 160 participants of the ongoing ImmuneRACE study and from under 1,500 subjects provided by 6 global collaborators. A de-identified subject ID, COVID-19 status, age in years and sex were almost always included in the sample metadata. Where available, HLA class I and class II types were obtained from metadata supplied by the sample provider rather than from assay-based typing. Overall study results and their limits: How much clinical and demographic metadata was included differed by source and by participant, and the metadata was provided uncurated.

The germline V end is reduced by 6 bases and the J end by 4 bases; junction bases left unmatched: 10. Including the terminal cysteine and phenylalanine, the CDR3 comprises 15 residues. Solely the CDR3 DNA is kept, with 45 bases framed from the first base. CDR1 and CDR2 were assigned from the germline V gene as KGHSH and LQKENI. As regards this clone: Its antigen is still unknown. No base quality information exists; no much larger clone differs at one position.

TCRbeta CDR3 regions were amplified from genomic DNA using the immunoSEQ Assay, a bias-controlled multiplex PCR. On the study's bioinformatics: The number of nucleated cells in each sample was estimated by amplification of reference gene primers within the assay. To quantify the absolute abundance of each unique TCRbeta CDR3 rearrangement, sequence reads were collapsed and filtered. For each sample, productive Simpson clonality was calculated by taking the square root of Simpson's diversity index across productive rearrangements. Drawn from immuneACCESS, this table holds only the in-frame rearrangements with V and J called that TCRdb kept. Clones are partly lost; checked studies trace under half to an unresolved V gene and leave the rest unexplained. D and trimming were read from the DNA, whereas the V and J calls and clone size are those reported in that table. The sample table lists 85,000 to 130,000 clones, approximately 80% of them with a count of one. Of the sample, about 27% is held by the ten largest clones.

Whole blood was collected in K2EDTA tubes by collaborating institutions according to the institutions' own protocols. For TCRbeta analysis, collaborators shipped samples as frozen whole blood, isolated PBMCs, or DNA extracted from either of those sample types. This receptor was identified in a man aged 55-75 years with acute or convalescent COVID-19. The chain is assembled from TRBV18 and TRBJ2-3, with 7 bases matching TRBD2. Sequencing was carried out using peripheral blood. The nucleotides read TGTGCCAGCTCGCCCGGGAGGATGGTCCCAGATACGCAGTATTTT. Its protein reads: CASSPGRMVPDTQYF.